The sequence of this T cell receptor beta chain was determined in a study of blood T cell repertoires in COVID-19. Overall study context: The analysed material was cDNA or gDNA that came from T cells, B-cell-depleted T cells, or PBMCs.

The sample holds a few counts of this clone. Here immunoSEQ multiplex PCR was the method, and the copy in TCRdb shows in-frame clones only, minus some. This table has around 190,000 clones, approximately 80% appearing once. Trimming took 0 bases from V and 9 from J, leaving 4 bases between them. The CDR3 consists of 11 residues. In germline, CDR1 is SGDLS, CDR2 YYNGEE. The V call is TRBV9, the J call TRBJ2-1; D is undetermined. Sequenced sample: peripheral blood. This receptor was obtained from a man aged 55-75 years with acute or convalescent COVID-19. The CDR3 reads CASSVGVEQFF. In DNA form, the CDR3 reads TGTGCCAGCAGCGTAGGAGTTGAGCAGTTCTTC.